What follows are 11 T cell receptor beta chains derived from one specimen sequenced in a study of cytomegalovirus exposure and HLA in healthy donors. Here immunoSEQ multiplex PCR was the method, and the copy in TCRdb shows in-frame clones only, minus some. Of about 270,000 clones in the sample, about 86% were seen once. The sequencing input was PBMCs. Receptors originate from a woman aged 18-29 years in good health and CMV-seronegative.

Only one count was recorded for this clone. The rearrangement joins TRBV4-3 to TRBJ1-6, with D possibly being TRBD1 (6 bases). CDR1 is LGHNA and CDR2 is YSLEER in the germline V gene. This CDR3 is built from 17 residues. V lost 1 base and J lost 5, with 15 bases in between. DNA of the CDR3: TGCGCCAGCAGCCAAGGGAGTAGGACAGACGATAATTCACCCCTCCACTTT. It codes for CASSQGSRTDDNSPLHF.

The chain joins TRBV19 to TRBJ1-1, with TRBD1 as a possible D gene (5 bases). The CDR3 covers 14 residues. The germline CDR1 and CDR2 sequences are LNHDA and SQIVND (reference sequence). Trimming shortened V by 7 bases and J by 3 bases, and 15 bases separated the two germline ends. CDR3 loop: CASKGLRDYTEAFF. CDR3 DNA sequence: TGTGCCAGTAAGGGGCTCAGGGATTACACTGAAGCTTTCTTT. The full variable domain, its missing parts supplied by reference TRBV19 and TRBJ1-1, is DGGITQSPKYLFRKEGQNVTLSCEQNLNHDAMYWYRQDPGQGLRLIYYSQIVNDFQKGDIAEGYSVSREKKESFPLTVTSAQKNPTAFYLCASKGLRDYTEAFFGQGTRLTVV.

The chain couples TRBV4-1 to TRBJ1-6; TRBD1 is a possible D gene (5 bases). The CDR3 is 16 amino acids. Germline lookup yields CDR1 MGHRA and CDR2 YSYEKL. Trimming shortened V by 0 bases and J by 10 bases, and 16 bases separated the two germline ends. The CDR3 bases are TGCGCCAGCAGCCAAGATGGGTACGGGGGAGGATCACCCCTCCACTTT. Amino acids: CASSQDGYGGGSPLHF.

The chain joins TRBV7-8 to TRBJ2-7, with D perhaps matching TRBD2 (6 bases). Trimming took 5 bases from V and 1 from J, leaving 12 bases between them. Germline CDR1 reads SGHVS; CDR2 reads FQNEAQ. This CDR3 has 14 residues. CDR3 loop: CASSLGLPSYEQYF. The CDR3 DNA reads as TGTGCCAGCAGCCTGGGACTTCCTTCCTACGAGCAGTACTTC. Variable domain in full (rest from reference TRBV7-8 and TRBJ2-7): GAGVSQSPRYKVAKRGQDVALRCDPISGHVSLFWYQQALGQGPEFLTYFQNEAQLDKSGLPSDRFFAERPEGSVSTLKIQRTQQEDSAVYLCASSLGLPSYEQYFGPGTRLTVT.

The chain employs TRBV28 and TRBJ2-7; perhaps TRBD1 as D (6 bases). From germline, CDR1 is MDHEN and CDR2 SYDVKM. The V and J ends lost 3 bases and 2 bases respectively, with 17 bases between them. The CDR3 length is 16 residues. CDR3 region: CASSFPDSASTYEQYF. CDR3 coding DNA: TGTGCCAGCAGTTTTCCGGACAGCGCTTCAACCTACGAGCAGTACTTC. The entire variable domain, with the rest obtained from reference TRBV28 and TRBJ2-7, is as follows: DVKVTQSSRYLVKRTGEKVFLECVQDMDHENMFWYRQDPGLGLRLIYFSYDVKMKEKGDIPEGYSVSREKKERFSLILESASTNQTSMYLCASSFPDSASTYEQYFGPGTRLTVT.

The genes are TRBV27 and TRBJ2-7, with 8 bases fitting TRBD1. V lost 5 bases, J lost 2 bases, and 8 bases stayed unmatched. There are 15 residues in the CDR3. Germline CDR1 MNHEY, CDR2 SMNVEV (reference sequence). CDR3 loop: CASSPRTGSAYEQYF. CDR3 sequence (DNA): TGTGCCAGCAGTCCCCGGACAGGGTCCGCCTACGAGCAGTACTTC.

The V gene is TRBV7-8, the J gene TRBJ2-7, with 9 bases identical to TRBD1. The CDR3 spans 15 residues. Germline-derived CDR1 and CDR2 are SGHVS and FQNEAQ. The junction had 8 bases not matched to a gene; V was cut back by 5 bases and J by 3 bases. The CDR3 DNA reads TGTGCCAGCAGCATTACCGGGACAGGGAACTACGAGCAGTACTTC. It codes for CASSITGTGNYEQYF.

The gene calls are TRBV6-5 and TRBJ2-3; D is perhaps TRBD1 (5 bases). From germline, CDR1 is MNHEY and CDR2 SVGAGI. This CDR3 spans 16 amino acids. V lost 2 bases, J lost 0 bases, and 12 bases lay in between. CDR3 residues: CASSYNRISSTDTQYF. CDR3 DNA: TGTGCCAGCAGTTACAACAGGATATCTAGCACAGATACGCAGTATTTT.

This rearrangement joins TRBV18 to TRBJ1-5; 8 positions agree with TRBD1. Germline V lookup: CDR1 KGHSH, CDR2 LQKENI. The CDR3 totals 15 residues. With 2 bases clipped from V and 2 bases from J, the junction kept 2 bases outside the gene matches. The CDR3 sequence: CASSPDRGGNQPQHF. Written as DNA, the CDR3 is TGTGCCAGCTCACCAGACAGGGGAGGCAATCAGCCCCAGCATTTT.

V is TRBV14 and J is TRBJ1-1, with D hard to call. CDR3 size: 15 residues. With 1 base removed from V and 11 bases from J, the gap between germline ends came to 20 bases. CDR1 and CDR2 from the germline V gene are SGHDN and FVKESK. For the CDR3, the DNA is TGTGCCAGCAGCCAAGCTATGCCCGGAGGACTCAAGGCTTTCTTT. It specifies CASSQAMPGGLKAFF. Full variable domain (outside the CDR3, taken from reference TRBV14 and TRBJ1-1): EAGVTQFPSHSVIEKGQTVTLRCDPISGHDNLYWYRRVMGKEIKFLLHFVKESKQDESGMPNNRFLAERTGGTYSTLKVQPAELEDSGVYFCASSQAMPGGLKAFFGQGTRLTVV.

V is TRBV20-1 and J is TRBJ1-1; D remains unclear. The germline CDR1 and CDR2 sequences are DFQATT and SNEGSKA (reference sequence). Trimming took off 2 bases at V and 7 bases at J, with 8 bases between the two ends. This CDR3 contains 11 residues. CDR3 sequence (DNA): TGCAGTGCTAGACCCTACAGTGAAGCTTTCTTT. As protein: CSARPYSEAFF.